Below, 30 T cell receptor beta chains from the same sample are listed, as sequenced in a study of T cells in Graves' hyperthyroidism and ophthalmopathy. Amplified regions were TCR beta CDR3 sequences from RNA transcripts. With the HTBI primer set, the TCR CDR3 went through a first round of RT-PCR. Each CDR3 protein is one row after TCRdb ran MiXCR on the multiplex PCR reads. The sample includes approximately 640,000 distinct CDR3 sequences, roughly 46% of them seen just once. Source material: peripheral blood or thyroid tissue (not recorded which). The source is an adult man with Graves' disease, either hyperthyroidism or ophthalmopathy (not recorded which).

With respect to this clonotype: A much larger clonotype is one base distant, so this may be a read error. The rearrangement uses TRBV7-2 and TRBJ1-6; no reliable D call. Germline V CDR1 and CDR2: SGHTA, FQGNSA. The CDR3 has 15 residues. CDR3 DNA sequence: TGTGCCAGCGCGCGGTCCTCCTCTTATAGTTCACCCCTCCACTTT. It encodes CASARSSSYSSPLHF.

The rearrangement joins TRBV7-8 to TRBJ1-1; D is perhaps TRBD1 (6 bases). CDR1 and CDR2 from the germline V gene are SGHVS and FQNEAQ. The CDR3 spans 14 residues. The V and J ends lost 1 base and 10 bases respectively, with 16 bases between them. The CDR3 sequence is CASSLDWGAASAFF. CDR3 sequence (DNA): TGTGCCAGCAGCTTAGATTGGGGGGCCGCCTCAGCTTTCTTT.

This clonotype turned up a few times. This chain uses TRBV7-2 with TRBJ2-5; TRBD1 is a possible D gene (6 bases). CDR1 is SGHTA and CDR2 is FQGNSA in the germline V gene. Trimming shortened V by 6 bases and J by 5 bases, and 19 bases separated the two germline ends. The CDR3 sequence is 15 residues long. The CDR3 sequence is CASRRPPGAGETQYF. CDR3 bases: TGTGCCAGCAGACGACCCCCAGGGGCAGGGGAGACCCAGTACTTC.

Turning to this clonotype: Compared with germline, one end of the junction differs, possibly owing to a read error. The V gene is TRBV6-1, the J gene TRBJ2-7; 9 nucleotides line up with TRBD2. The CDR3 is 13 amino acids. The germline gives CDR1 MNHNS, CDR2 SASEGT. CDR3 region: CASSDSGSYGQYF. The DNA for the CDR3 is TGCGCCAGCAGTGATAGCGGGAGCTACGGGCAGTACTTC.

This clonotype was seen only once. This chain joins TRBV25-1 and TRBJ1-2; D is perhaps TRBD1 (5 bases). Germline V gives CDR1 MGHDK, CDR2 SYGVNS. The CDR3 length is 12 residues. The V and J ends lost 10 bases and 3 bases respectively, with 12 bases between them. CDR3 DNA sequence: TGTGCCATCCAGGGTCTGGACTATGGCTACACCTTC. It translates to CAIQGLDYGYTF.

This clonotype was found once. The chain is built from TRBV10-3 and TRBJ1-2; D unresolved. Germline values: CDR1 ENHRY, CDR2 SYGVKD. The CDR3 is made up of 8 amino acids. V lost 10 bases and J lost 8, with 5 bases in between. The DNA for the CDR3 is TGTGCCAACGCGGGCTACACCTTC. This encodes CANAGYTF.

This chain uses TRBV12-3 or TRBV12-4 with TRBJ2-7; D gene uncertain. CDR3 length equals 15 residues. V lost 6 bases and J lost 5, with 20 bases in between. CDR3 loop: CASSLKIFSWDEQYF. In nucleotides, the CDR3 is TGTGCCAGCAGCCTTAAGATATTTAGTTGGGACGAGCAGTACTTC.

This clonotype was counted between two and nine times. This chain joins TRBV29-1 and TRBJ1-2; D possibly corresponds to TRBD1 (6 bases). Germline V lookup: CDR1 SQVTM, CDR2 ANQGSEA. V dropped 4 bases and J dropped 4 bases, with 10 bases sitting between them. The CDR3 consists of 12 residues. The CDR3 protein is CSVADRSYGYTF. The CDR3 DNA reads TGCAGCGTTGCAGACAGGTCCTATGGCTACACCTTC.

CDR3 DNA sequence: TGTGCCAGCTCACCCCGGTCCACAGGGGATGGCTACACCTTC. Its translation: CASSPRSTGDGYTF. The J gene is TRBJ1-2, the V gene TRBV9, with 7 bases identical to TRBD1. V gave up 7 bases and J gave up 6 bases; unmatched junction bases: 12. The V gene's germline CDR1 is SGDLS and CDR2 YYNGEE. The CDR3 spans 14 residues.

Comment on this clonotype: Possible read error: a much larger clone is one base away. V and J are TRBV29-1 and TRBJ1-1; the D is unclear. The germline V gene encodes CDR1 SQVTM and CDR2 ANQGSEA. The CDR3 totals 14 residues. V lost 2 bases and J lost 1, with 11 bases in between. CDR3 protein: CSVEIGRRNTEAFF. The CDR3 DNA follows: TGCAGCGTTGAAATTGGCAGGCGGAACACTGAAGCTTTCTTT.

The chain links TRBV7-2 to TRBJ2-7, with 10 bases identical to TRBD2. CDR1 is SGHTA and CDR2 is FQGNSA in the germline V gene. The CDR3 consists of 15 residues. The V and J ends lost 3 bases and 3 bases, in that order; junction bases with no gene match: 5. CDR3 in amino acids: CASSLFSGRVYEQYF. The CDR3 nucleotides are TGTGCCAGCAGCTTGTTCAGCGGGAGGGTCTACGAGCAGTACTTC.

CDR3 region: CASSISTKHGYGYTF. The DNA for the CDR3 is TGTGCCAGTAGTATCTCCACTAAACACGGATATGGCTACACCTTC. The rearrangement links TRBV19 to TRBJ1-2; D uncertain. Germline-derived CDR1 and CDR2 are LNHDA and SQIVND (reference sequence). Trimming took off 3 bases at V and 5 bases at J, with 16 bases between the two ends. The CDR3 loop spans 15 amino acids.

This clonotype occurred a few times. The V gene is TRBV6-5, the J gene TRBJ2-7; perhaps D is TRBD1 or TRBD2 (5 bases each). Germline-derived CDR1 and CDR2 are MNHEY and SVGAGI. There are 14 residues in the CDR3. Trimming pared 5 bases from V and 3 bases from J, leaving 14 bases between. The DNA for the CDR3 is TGTGCCAGCAGTGCGAACGGGGCTAACTACGAGCAGTACTTC. As protein: CASSANGANYEQYF.

A note on this clonotype: It may be a read error: a sequence one base away is much more abundant. The genes are TRBV9 and TRBJ1-4; D call uncertain. V was clipped by 2 bases and J by 7 bases, with 12 bases between them. The CDR3 totals 14 residues. The germline V gene has CDR1 SGDLS and CDR2 YYNGEE. The CDR3 sequence: CASSVDIRGEKLFF. The DNA for the CDR3 is TGTGCCAGCAGCGTCGACATACGTGGTGAAAAACTGTTTTTT.

This clonotype was observed many times. The V call is TRBV7-2, the J call TRBJ2-5; D could derive from TRBD1 or TRBD2 (5 bases each). V was pared by 1 base and J by 9 bases, with 18 bases between. This CDR3 has 15 amino acids. The germline V gene encodes CDR1 SGHTA and CDR2 FQGNSA. CDR3 residues: CASSLDRAFLGAQYF. CDR3 DNA sequence: TGTGCCAGCAGCTTAGATCGAGCGTTCCTGGGGGCCCAGTACTTC.

This clonotype was recorded many times. This rearrangement joins TRBV20-1 to TRBJ2-7; 11 bases are shared with TRBD2. This CDR3 is built from 16 residues. In germline, CDR1 is DFQATT, CDR2 SNEGSKA (reference sequence). With 5 bases clipped from V and 3 bases from J, the junction kept 12 bases outside the gene matches. CDR3 amino acids: CSAETSGAIIGYEQYF. CDR3 in DNA: TGCAGTGCTGAGACTAGCGGGGCAATAATCGGCTACGAGCAGTACTTC.

The chain is built from TRBV15 and TRBJ2-5; D gene unclear. Germline CDR1 reads LNHNV; CDR2 reads YYDKDF (reference sequence). V lost 5 bases, J lost 9 bases, and 16 bases lay in between. This CDR3 comprises 13 residues. CDR3 in amino acids: CATSETRTQPQYF. The CDR3 nucleotides read TGTGCCACCAGCGAGACCCGCACTCAGCCCCAGTACTTC.

This clonotype was found many times. The chain carries TRBV9 and TRBJ1-1; D uncertain. With 0 bases removed from V and 5 bases from J, the gap between germline ends came to 14 bases. Germline CDR1 reads SGDLS; CDR2 reads YYNGEE. The CDR3 totals 15 residues. In nucleotides, the CDR3 is TGTGCCAGCAGCGTAGCTGCCGGGAGTGGAACTGAAGCTTTCTTT. Translated: CASSVAAGSGTEAFF.

This clonotype was found many times. The chain links TRBV24-1 to TRBJ1-5; no definite D call. Germline V gene sequence: CDR1 KGHDR, CDR2 SFDVKD. V gave up 3 bases and J gave up 11 bases, with 13 bases separating them. CDR3 length equals 13 residues. Here the CDR3 DNA reads TGTGCCACCAGTGATGGTGGGTCGGGGTCCCAGCATTTT. Translating it yields CATSDGGSGSQHF.

The chain is built from TRBV7-3 and TRBJ1-1; D gene unclear. Trimming stripped 3 bases from V and 5 bases from J, with 10 bases between. The CDR3 totals 13 residues. Germline CDR1 and CDR2: SGHTA and FQGTGA. The CDR3 DNA sequence: TGTGCCAGCAGCTTTTCTGATCGGACTGAAGCTTTCTTT. It is translated as CASSFSDRTEAFF.

This clonotype was observed at least ten times. The chain is built from TRBV13 and TRBJ1-2; possibly TRBD1 for D (5 bases). Trimming took 2 bases from V and 8 from J, leaving 12 bases between them. CDR3 length: 13 amino acids. Germline assignment: CDR1 PRHDT and CDR2 FYEKMQ (reference sequence). CDR3 sequence: CASSLPQGRGYTF. CDR3 bases: TGTGCCAGCAGCTTACCGCAGGGACGCGGCTACACCTTC. The whole variable domain, filled in from reference TRBV13 and TRBJ1-2, reads AAGVIQSPRHLIKEKRETATLKCYPIPRHDTVYWYQQGPGQDPQFLISFYEKMQSDKGSIPDRFSAQQFSDYHSELNMSSLELGDSALYFCASSLPQGRGYTFGSGTRLTVV.

This clonotype has only a few counts. The CDR3 loop is CASMGGRKETQYF. The CDR3 DNA reads as TGTGCCAGCATGGGCGGGAGGAAAGAGACCCAGTACTTC. This sequence joins TRBV6-1 and TRBJ2-5; TRBD2 aligns across 8 bases. This CDR3 has 13 amino acids. The germline CDR1 and CDR2 sequences are MNHNS and SASEGT. After removal of 7 bases from V and 3 bases from J, the junction contained 4 bases not matched to a gene.

The chain has TRBV20-1 and TRBJ2-7, with TRBD1 matching over 8 bases. The V and J ends lost 7 bases and 6 bases, in that order; junction bases with no gene match: 11. Germline V gene data show CDR1 as DFQATT and CDR2 as SNEGSKA (reference sequence). CDR3 size: 13 residues. This CDR3 is CSVSATGVGEQYF. CDR3 DNA: TGCAGTGTTTCGGCGACAGGGGTAGGCGAGCAGTACTTC.

The J gene is TRBJ2-7, the V gene TRBV9; 8 bases are a match to TRBD2. Germline assignment: CDR1 SGDLS and CDR2 YYNGEE. The CDR3 consists of 15 residues. V shed 4 bases, J shed 6 bases, and the junction held 12 bases outside the gene matches. The chain's CDR3 is CASSRLAMAGGEQYF. CDR3 nucleotides: TGTGCCAGCAGCCGATTGGCCATGGCGGGGGGCGAGCAGTACTTC.

Many counts were recorded for this clonotype. The chain links TRBV2 to TRBJ1-4, with D tentatively TRBD1 (5 bases). CDR1 and CDR2 from the germline V gene are SNHLY and FYNNEI. CDR3 length: 14 residues. V was shortened by 6 bases and J by 1 base, with 9 bases between the two germline ends. DNA for the CDR3: TGTGCCAGCAGCCCGAGGGGAACTAATGAAAAACTGTTTTTT. This gives the protein CASSPRGTNEKLFF.

V gene TRBV7-9 combines with J gene TRBJ2-7; D might be TRBD1 or TRBD2, each matching 5 bases. The germline V and J ends were trimmed by 1 base and 3 bases, with 13 bases remaining between them. This CDR3 has 15 residues. Germline-derived CDR1 and CDR2 are SEHNR and FQNEAQ (reference sequence). In nucleotides, the CDR3 is TGTGCCAGCAGCTTAGACGACGGGGCGGACTACGAGCAGTACTTC. Translated, it gives CASSLDDGADYEQYF.

The V gene is TRBV2, the J gene TRBJ1-5, with D possibly matching TRBD1 (6 bases). The V end lost 5 bases, the J end lost 0 bases, and 14 bases lay between the germline ends. Germline values: CDR1 SNHLY, CDR2 FYNNEI. The CDR3 sequence is 16 residues long. The DNA of the CDR3 is TGTGCCAGCAGTCCCCGACAGGTAAATAGCAATCAGCCCCAGCATTTT. Its protein is CASSPRQVNSNQPQHF.

This clonotype appeared a few times. This chain links TRBV2 with TRBJ1-3; TRBD1 matches at 7 bases. The CDR3 extends over 16 amino acids. Germline loops: CDR1 SNHLY, CDR2 FYNNEI. V shed 8 bases and J 3 bases; nucleotides not matched to a gene: 13. CDR3 coding DNA: TGTGCCAGCGGCCCAGGACAGGCCCCTCTTGGAAACACCATATATTTT. It encodes CASGPGQAPLGNTIYF.

The chain links TRBV4-3 to TRBJ1-3, with D hard to call. Germline CDR1 LGHNA, CDR2 YSLEER. The ends were cut back, 0 bases at V and 1 base at J, with 7 bases in the middle. The CDR3 is 15 residues long. CDR3 amino acids: CASSQDHNSGNTIYF. The CDR3 DNA reads as TGCGCCAGCAGCCAAGACCACAATTCTGGAAACACCATATATTTT.

V gene TRBV7-6 combines with J gene TRBJ1-5, with TRBD1 matching 7 bases. V shed 1 base and J 5 bases; nucleotides not matched to a gene: 5. Germline loops: CDR1 SGHVS, CDR2 FNYEAQ. There are 15 residues in the CDR3. CDR3 DNA: TGTGCCAGCAGCTTAGAGACAGGGTTGGATCAGCCCCAGCATTTT. Protein sequence: CASSLETGLDQPQHF.